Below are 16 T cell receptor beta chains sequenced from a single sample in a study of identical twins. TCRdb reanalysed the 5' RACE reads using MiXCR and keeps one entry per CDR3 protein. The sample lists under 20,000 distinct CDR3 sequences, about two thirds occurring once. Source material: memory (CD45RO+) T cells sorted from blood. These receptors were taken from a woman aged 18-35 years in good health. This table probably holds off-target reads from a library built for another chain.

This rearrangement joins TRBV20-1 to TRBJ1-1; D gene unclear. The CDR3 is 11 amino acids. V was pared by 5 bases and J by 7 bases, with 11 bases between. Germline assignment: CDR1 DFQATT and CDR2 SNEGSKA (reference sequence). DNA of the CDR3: TGCAGTGCTCCCAAGGCAGTTGAAGCTTTCTTT. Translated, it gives CSAPKAVEAFF.

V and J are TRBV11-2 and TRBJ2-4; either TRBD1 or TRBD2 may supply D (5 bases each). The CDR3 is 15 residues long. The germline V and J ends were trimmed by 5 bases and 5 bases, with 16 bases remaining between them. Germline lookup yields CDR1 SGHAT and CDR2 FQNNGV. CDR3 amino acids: CASSRLGELQNIQYF. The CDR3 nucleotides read TGTGCCAGCAGCCGTTTGGGGGAACTTCAAAACATTCAGTACTTC.

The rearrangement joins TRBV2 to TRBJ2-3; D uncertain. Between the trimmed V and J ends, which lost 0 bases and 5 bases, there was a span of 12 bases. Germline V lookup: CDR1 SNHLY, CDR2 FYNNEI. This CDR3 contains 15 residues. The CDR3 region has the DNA TGTGCCAGCAGTGAAGCGGGCCCTTTGAGAGATACGCAGTATTTT. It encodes CASSEAGPLRDTQYF.

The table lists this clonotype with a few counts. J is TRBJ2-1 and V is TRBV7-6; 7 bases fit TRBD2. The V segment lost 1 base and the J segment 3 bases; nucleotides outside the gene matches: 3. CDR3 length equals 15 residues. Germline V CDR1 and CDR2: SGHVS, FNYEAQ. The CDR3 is CASSLESGGYNEQFF. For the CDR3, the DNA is TGTGCCAGCAGCTTAGAGTCGGGGGGCTACAATGAGCAGTTCTTC.

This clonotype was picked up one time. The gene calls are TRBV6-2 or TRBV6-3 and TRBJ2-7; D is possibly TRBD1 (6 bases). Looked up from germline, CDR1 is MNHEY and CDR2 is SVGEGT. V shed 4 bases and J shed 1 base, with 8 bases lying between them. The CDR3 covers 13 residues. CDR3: CASSSGTSYEQYF. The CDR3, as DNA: TGTGCCAGCAGTTCCGGGACATCCTACGAGCAGTACTTC.

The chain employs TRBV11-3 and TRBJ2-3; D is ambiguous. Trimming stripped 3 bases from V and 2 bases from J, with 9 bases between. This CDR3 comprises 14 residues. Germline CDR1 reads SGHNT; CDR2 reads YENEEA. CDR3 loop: CASSLASSTDTQYF. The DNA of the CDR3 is TGTGCCAGCAGCTTGGCGTCGTCCACAGATACGCAGTATTTT.

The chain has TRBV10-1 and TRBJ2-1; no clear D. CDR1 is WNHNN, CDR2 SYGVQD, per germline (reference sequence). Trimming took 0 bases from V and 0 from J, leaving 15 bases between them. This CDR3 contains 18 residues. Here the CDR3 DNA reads TGCGCCAGCAGTGAGTCAGTCGGGTCGTCGAGCTCCTACAATGAGCAGTTCTTC. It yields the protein CASSESVGSSSSYNEQFF.

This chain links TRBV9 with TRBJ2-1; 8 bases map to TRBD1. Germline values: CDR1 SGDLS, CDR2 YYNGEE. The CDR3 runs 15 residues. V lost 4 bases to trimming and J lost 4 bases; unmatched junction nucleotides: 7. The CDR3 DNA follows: TGTGCCAGCAGCCCCAGGGGGCGCGGATACAATGAGCAGTTCTTC. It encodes CASSPRGRGYNEQFF.

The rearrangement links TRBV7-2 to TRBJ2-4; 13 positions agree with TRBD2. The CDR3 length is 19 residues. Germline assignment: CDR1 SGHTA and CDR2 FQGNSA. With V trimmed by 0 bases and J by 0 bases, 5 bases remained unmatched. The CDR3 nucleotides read TGTGCCAGCAGCTTAGCGGGACTAGCGGGGATACTAGCCAAAAACATTCAGTACTTC. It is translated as CASSLAGLAGILAKNIQYF.

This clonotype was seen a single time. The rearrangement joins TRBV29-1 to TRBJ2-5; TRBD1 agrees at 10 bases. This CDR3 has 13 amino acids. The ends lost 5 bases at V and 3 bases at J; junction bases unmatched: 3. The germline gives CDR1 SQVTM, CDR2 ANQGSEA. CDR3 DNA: TGCAGCGTTTCCGGGACAGGGGAAGAGACCCAGTACTTC. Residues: CSVSGTGEETQYF.

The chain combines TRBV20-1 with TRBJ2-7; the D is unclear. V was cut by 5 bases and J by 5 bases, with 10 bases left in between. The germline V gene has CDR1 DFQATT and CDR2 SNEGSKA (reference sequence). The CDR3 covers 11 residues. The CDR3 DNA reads TGCAGTGCTGAGCGCCGGGACGAGCAGTACTTC. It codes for CSAERRDEQYF.

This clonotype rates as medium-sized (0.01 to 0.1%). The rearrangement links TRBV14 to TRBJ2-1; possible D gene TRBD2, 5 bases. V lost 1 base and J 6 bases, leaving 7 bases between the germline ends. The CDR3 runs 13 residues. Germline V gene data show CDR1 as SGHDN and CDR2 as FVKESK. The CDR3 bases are TGTGCCAGCAGCCAAGCGCTAGCCAATGAGCAGTTCTTC. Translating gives CASSQALANEQFF.

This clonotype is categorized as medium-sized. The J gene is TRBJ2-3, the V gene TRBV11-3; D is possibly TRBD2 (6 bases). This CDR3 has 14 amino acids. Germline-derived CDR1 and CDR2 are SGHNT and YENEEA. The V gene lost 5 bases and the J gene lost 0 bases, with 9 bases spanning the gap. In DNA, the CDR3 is TGTGCCAGCAGCCTTGGACTAAGCACAGATACGCAGTATTTT. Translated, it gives CASSLGLSTDTQYF.

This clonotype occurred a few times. In DNA form, the CDR3 reads TGTGCCAGCAGCTTGGGCCAGGGGAACACCGGGGAGCTGTTTTTT. Amino acids: CASSLGQGNTGELFF. The V and J genes are TRBV5-4 and TRBJ2-2; D is perhaps TRBD1 (5 bases). Trimming removed 0 bases from V and 1 base from J, with 7 bases in between. This CDR3 comprises 15 residues. Germline V gene sequence: CDR1 SGHNT, CDR2 YYREEE (reference sequence).

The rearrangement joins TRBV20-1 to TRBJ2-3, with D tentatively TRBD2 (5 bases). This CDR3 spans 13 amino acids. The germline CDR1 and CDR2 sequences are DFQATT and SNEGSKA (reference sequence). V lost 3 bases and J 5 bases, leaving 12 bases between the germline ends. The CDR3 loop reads CSARVVAGDTQYF. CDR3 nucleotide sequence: TGCAGTGCTAGGGTCGTCGCGGGAGATACGCAGTATTTT.

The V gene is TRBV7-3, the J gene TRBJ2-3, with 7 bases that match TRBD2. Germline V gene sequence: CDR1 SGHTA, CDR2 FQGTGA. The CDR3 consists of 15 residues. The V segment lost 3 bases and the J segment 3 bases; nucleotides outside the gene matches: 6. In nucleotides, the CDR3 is TGTGCCAGCAGCTTTACGGGAGGCGGAACAGATACGCAGTATTTT. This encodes CASSFTGGGTDTQYF.